This T cell receptor beta chain was identified during a study of T cells after yellow fever vaccination. Germline V lookup: CDR1 DFQATT, CDR2 SNEGSKA (reference sequence). Trimming pared 0 bases from V and 2 bases from J, leaving 17 bases between. The CDR3 runs 17 residues. Findings and caveats of the study: Most primary-vaccination clones reappeared after the booster (approximately 95% CD4, roughly 88% CD8). The study noted that FACS-sorted repertoires could contain abundant clonotypes contaminating from the bulk population.

Template switching by 5'RACE produced TCR cDNA, adding a universal primer site and UMIs. TCRdb re-analysed the 5' RACE reads in MiXCR, keeping a single row per CDR3 protein. The sample includes more than 300,000 distinct CDR3 sequences, approximately 4% of them seen just once. This clonotype has ten or more counts. The target antigen is unknown. This chain links TRBV20-1 with TRBJ2-1, with D maybe TRBD2 (6 bases). This clonotype was sampled from a man aged 18 to 29 who received the YFV17D yellow fever vaccine. Sample: PBMCs, taken 15 days after the yellow fever booster vaccination. This chain's CDR3 is CSARDPGRGITYNEQFF. For the CDR3, the DNA is TGCAGTGCTAGAGACCCAGGACGGGGGATAACCTACAATGAGCAGTTCTTC.